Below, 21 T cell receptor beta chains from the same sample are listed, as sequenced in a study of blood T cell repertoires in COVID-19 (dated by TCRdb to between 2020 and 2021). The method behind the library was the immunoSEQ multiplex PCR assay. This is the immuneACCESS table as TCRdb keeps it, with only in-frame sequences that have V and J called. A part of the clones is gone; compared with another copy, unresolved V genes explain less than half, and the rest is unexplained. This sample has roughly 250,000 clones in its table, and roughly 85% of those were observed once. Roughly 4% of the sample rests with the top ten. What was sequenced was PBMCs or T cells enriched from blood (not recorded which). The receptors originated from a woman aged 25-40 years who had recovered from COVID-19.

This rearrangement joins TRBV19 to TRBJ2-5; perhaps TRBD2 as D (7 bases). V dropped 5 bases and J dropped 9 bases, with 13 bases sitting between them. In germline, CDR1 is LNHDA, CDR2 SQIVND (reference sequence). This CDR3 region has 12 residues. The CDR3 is CASSAGEGAQYF. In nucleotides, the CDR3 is TGTGCCAGTAGTGCGGGGGAGGGGGCCCAGTACTTC.

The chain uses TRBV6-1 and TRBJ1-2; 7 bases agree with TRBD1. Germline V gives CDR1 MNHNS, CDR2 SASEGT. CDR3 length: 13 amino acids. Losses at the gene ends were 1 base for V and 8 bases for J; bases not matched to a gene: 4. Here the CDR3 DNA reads TGTGCCAGCAGTGAAGGGGACAGATCCGGCTACACCTTC. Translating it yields CASSEGDRSGYTF.

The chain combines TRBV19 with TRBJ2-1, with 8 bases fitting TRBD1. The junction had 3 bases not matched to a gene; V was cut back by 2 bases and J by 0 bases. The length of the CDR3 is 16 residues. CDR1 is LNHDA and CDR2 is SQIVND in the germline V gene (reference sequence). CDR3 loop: CASSITTGGSYNEQFF. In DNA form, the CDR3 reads TGTGCCAGTAGTATAACCACAGGGGGCTCCTACAATGAGCAGTTCTTC.

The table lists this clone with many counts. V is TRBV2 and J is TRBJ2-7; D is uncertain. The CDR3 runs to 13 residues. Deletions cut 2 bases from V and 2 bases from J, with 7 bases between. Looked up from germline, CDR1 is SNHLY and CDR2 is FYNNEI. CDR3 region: CASSETAAYEQYF. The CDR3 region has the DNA TGTGCCAGCAGTGAAACAGCCGCCTACGAGCAGTACTTC.

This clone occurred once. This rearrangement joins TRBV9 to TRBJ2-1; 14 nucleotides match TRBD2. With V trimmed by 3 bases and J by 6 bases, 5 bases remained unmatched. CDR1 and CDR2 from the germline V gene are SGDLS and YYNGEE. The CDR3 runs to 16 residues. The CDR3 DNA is TGTGCCAGCAGCGCCGTAGGGACTAGCGGGAGCAATGAGCAGTTCTTC. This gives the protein CASSAVGTSGSNEQFF.

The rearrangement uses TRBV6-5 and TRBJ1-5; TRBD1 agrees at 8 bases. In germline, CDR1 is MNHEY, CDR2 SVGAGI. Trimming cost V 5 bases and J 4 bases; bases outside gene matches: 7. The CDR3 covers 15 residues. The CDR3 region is CASSTQGQGNQPQHF. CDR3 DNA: TGTGCCAGCAGTACCCAAGGACAGGGAAATCAGCCCCAGCATTTT.

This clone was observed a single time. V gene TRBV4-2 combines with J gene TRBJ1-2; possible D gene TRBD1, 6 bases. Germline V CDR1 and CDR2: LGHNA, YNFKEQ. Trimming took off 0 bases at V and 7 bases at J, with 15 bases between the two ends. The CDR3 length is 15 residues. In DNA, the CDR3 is TGTGCCAGCAGCCAAGATCCCAGGGGCGCGTCTGGCTACACCTTC. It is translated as CASSQDPRGASGYTF.

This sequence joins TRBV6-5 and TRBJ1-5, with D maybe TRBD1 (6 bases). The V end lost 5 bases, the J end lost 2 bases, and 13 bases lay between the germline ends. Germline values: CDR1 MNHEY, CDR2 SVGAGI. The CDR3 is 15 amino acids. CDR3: CASSRDIHGNQPQHF. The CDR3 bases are TGTGCCAGCAGTCGGGACATTCATGGCAATCAGCCCCAGCATTTT.

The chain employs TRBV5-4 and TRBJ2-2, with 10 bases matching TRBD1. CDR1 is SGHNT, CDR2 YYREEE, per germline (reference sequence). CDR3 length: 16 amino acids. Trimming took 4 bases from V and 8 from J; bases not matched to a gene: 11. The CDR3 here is CASSIEGTGVLGELFF. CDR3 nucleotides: TGTGCCAGCAGCATTGAAGGGACAGGGGTCTTAGGGGAGCTGTTTTTT.

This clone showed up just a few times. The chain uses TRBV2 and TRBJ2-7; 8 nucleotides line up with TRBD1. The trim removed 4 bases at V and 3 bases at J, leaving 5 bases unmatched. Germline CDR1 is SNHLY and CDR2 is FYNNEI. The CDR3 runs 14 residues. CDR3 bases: TGTGCCAGCAGTGTCGACAGGGGAAGCTACGAGCAGTACTTC. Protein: CASSVDRGSYEQYF. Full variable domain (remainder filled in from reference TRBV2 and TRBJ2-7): EPEVTQTPSHQVTQMGQEVILRCVPISNHLYFYWYRQILGQKVEFLVSFYNNEISEKSEIFDDQFSVERPDGSNFTLKIRSTKLEDSAMYFCASSVDRGSYEQYFGPGTRLTVT.

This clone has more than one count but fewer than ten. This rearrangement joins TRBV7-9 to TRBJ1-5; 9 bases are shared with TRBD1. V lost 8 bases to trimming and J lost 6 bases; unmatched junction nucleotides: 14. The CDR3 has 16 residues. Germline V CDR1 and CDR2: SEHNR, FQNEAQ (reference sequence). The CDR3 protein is CASSLNPGQGSQPQHF. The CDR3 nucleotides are TGTGCCAGCTCCTTGAATCCGGGACAGGGCTCTCAGCCCCAGCATTTT.

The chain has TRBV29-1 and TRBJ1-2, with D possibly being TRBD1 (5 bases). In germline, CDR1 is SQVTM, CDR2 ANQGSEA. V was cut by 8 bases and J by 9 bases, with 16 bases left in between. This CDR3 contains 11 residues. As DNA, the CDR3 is TGCAGCTATAGACAGTCCATGCGCTACACCTTC. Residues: CSYRQSMRYTF.

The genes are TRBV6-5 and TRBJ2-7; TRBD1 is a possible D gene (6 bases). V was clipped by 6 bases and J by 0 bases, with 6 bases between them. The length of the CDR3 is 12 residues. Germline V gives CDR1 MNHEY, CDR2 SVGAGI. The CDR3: CASSRGSYEQYF. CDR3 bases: TGTGCCAGCAGCAGGGGCTCCTACGAGCAGTACTTC.

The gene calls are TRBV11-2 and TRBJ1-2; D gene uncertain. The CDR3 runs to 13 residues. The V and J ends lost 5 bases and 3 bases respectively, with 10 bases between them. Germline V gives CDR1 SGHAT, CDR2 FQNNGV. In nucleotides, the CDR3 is TGTGCCAGCAGCCCCTCGGTGGACTATGGCTACACCTTC. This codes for CASSPSVDYGYTF.

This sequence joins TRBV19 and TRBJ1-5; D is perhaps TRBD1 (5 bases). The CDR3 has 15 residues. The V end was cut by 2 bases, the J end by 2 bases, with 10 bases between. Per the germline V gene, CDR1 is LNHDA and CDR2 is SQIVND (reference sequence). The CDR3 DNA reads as TGTGCCAGTAGTATAAAGCAGGGTGGCAATCAGCCCCAGCATTTT. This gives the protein CASSIKQGGNQPQHF.

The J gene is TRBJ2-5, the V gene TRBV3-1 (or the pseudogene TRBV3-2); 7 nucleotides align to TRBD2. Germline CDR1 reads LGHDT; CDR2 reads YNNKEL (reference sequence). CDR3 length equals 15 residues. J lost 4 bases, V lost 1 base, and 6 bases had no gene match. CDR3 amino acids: CASSQASGASETQYF. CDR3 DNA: TGTGCCAGCAGCCAAGCCAGCGGGGCATCAGAGACCCAGTACTTC.

Written as DNA, the CDR3 is TGTGCCAGCACCTCCGACAGGGGCAGCTATGGCTACACCTTC. It translates to CASTSDRGSYGYTF. The rearrangement links TRBV7-8 to TRBJ1-2, with 8 bases matching TRBD1. The length of the CDR3 is 14 residues. Germline-derived CDR1 and CDR2 are SGHVS and FQNEAQ. V was pared by 7 bases and J by 4 bases, with 8 bases of the junction left unmatched.

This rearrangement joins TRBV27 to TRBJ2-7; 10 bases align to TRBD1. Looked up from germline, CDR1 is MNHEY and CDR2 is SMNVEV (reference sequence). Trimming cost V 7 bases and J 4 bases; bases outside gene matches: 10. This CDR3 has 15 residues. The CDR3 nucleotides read TGTGCCAGCACCGTCAATGGGACAGGGGTTTACGAGCAGTACTTC. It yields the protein CASTVNGTGVYEQYF.

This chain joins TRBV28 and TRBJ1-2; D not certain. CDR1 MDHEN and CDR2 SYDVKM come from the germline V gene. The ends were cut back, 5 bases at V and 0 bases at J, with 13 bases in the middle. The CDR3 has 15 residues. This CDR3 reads CASSAMVYTNYGYTF. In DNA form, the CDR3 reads TGTGCCAGCAGTGCCATGGTCTATACTAACTATGGCTACACCTTC.

In nucleotides, the CDR3 is TGTGCCAGTAGTATAGTGAGGTTTGGAGGCAATCAGCCCCAGCATTTT. As protein: CASSIVRFGGNQPQHF. This sequence joins TRBV19 and TRBJ1-5; D remains ambiguous. This CDR3 has 16 amino acids. Germline CDR1 LNHDA, CDR2 SQIVND (reference sequence). Trimming removed 1 base from V and 2 bases from J, with 12 bases in between.

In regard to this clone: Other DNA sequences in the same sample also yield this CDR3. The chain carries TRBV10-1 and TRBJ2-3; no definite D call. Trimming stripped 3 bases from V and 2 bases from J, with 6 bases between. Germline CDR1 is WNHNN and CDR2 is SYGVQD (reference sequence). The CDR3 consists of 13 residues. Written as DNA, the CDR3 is TGCGCCAGCAGTGATAGATCCACAGATACGCAGTATTTT. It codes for CASSDRSTDTQYF.